The sequence of this T cell receptor (beta chain) was determined in a study of blood T cell repertoires in COVID-19. Study information: Material from acute and convalescent COVID-19 was sourced from the United States, Italy and Spain. PBMCs, B-cell-depleted T cells, or T cells were the source of the cDNA or gDNA that made up the material.

Some clones are missing from TCRdb's copy, which holds only in-frame ones; the method was immunoSEQ multiplex PCR. The sample includes 130,000 to 150,000 clones, 88% of them seen just once. Germline CDR1 reads SGHRS; CDR2 reads YFSETQ. J gave up 1 base and V 4 bases, and 1 base lay outside the gene matches. The CDR3 extends over 13 amino acids. The specimen was peripheral blood. The chain links TRBV5-1 to TRBJ1-1, with 7 positions matching TRBD1. This TCR derives from a human donor in a cohort sampled during active COVID-19. CDR3 in amino acids: CASSRQGNTEAFF. CDR3 nucleotides: TGCGCCAGCAGCCGACAGGGGAACACTGAAGCTTTCTTT. The full variable domain, in which reference TRBV5-1 and TRBJ1-1 provide the parts outside the CDR3, is KAGVTQTPRYLIKTRGQQVTLSCSPISGHRSVSWYQQTPGQGLQFLFEYFSETQRNKGNFPGRFSGRQFSNSRSEMNVSTLELGDSALYLCASSRQGNTEAFFGQGTRLTVV.